The clone carrying this TCR beta chain came up once. This specimen comes from a study of CD8 T cells in Susac syndrome. The study sequenced TCR beta in blood CD8+ and CD4+ T cells. TEMRA cells underwent FACS enrichment and CD8+ and CD4+ T cells underwent negative isolation. Trimming cost V 0 bases and J 4 bases; bases outside gene matches: 9. The V gene's germline CDR1 is MNHEY and CDR2 SVGAGI. The CDR3 sequence is 17 residues long. Reverse transcription used roughly 0.5 to 1 ug RNA and random hexamers. TCRdb called the immunoSEQ multiplex PCR reads again in MiXCR, with one record for every CDR3 protein. The sample contains some 130,000 distinct CDR3 sequences, around 94% of which appear only once.

Sequencing was carried out using CD4+ T cells from PBMCs. The chain joins TRBV6-5 to TRBJ1-1, with 9 bases that match TRBD1. The receptor comes from a human donor with multiple sclerosis. CDR3 coding DNA: TGTGCCAGCAGTTACTCGGCTACAGGGGGCGCCGGCACTGAAGCTTTCTTT. This gives the protein CASSYSATGGAGTEAFF.